Below, one T cell receptor (beta chain) is given with its context. These data belong to a study of OX40 agonist ivuxolimab in advanced cancers. Germline CDR1 and CDR2: ENHRY and SYGVKD. V dropped 9 bases and J dropped 5 bases, with 17 bases sitting between them. This CDR3 is built from 13 residues. Blood was sampled at baseline, cycle 4 day 1, and cycle 7 day 1. Sequencing was performed with immunoSEQ multiplex PCR; in TCRdb, only in-frame clones are kept and a portion is missing. The data contain about 77,000 clones, around nine tenths of them singletons. This chain links TRBV10-3 with TRBJ2-7, with a tentative D call TRBD2 (6 bases). This receptor was obtained from an adult with an advanced solid tumor such as melanoma, head and neck, liver or kidney cancer. The material sequenced was CD4+ or CD8+ T cells sorted from blood, taken in a trial of the OX40 agonist ivuxolimab. The CDR3 nucleotides read TGTGCCATAAATCTTCGGTGGGGGGACGAGCAGTACTTC. Its translation: CAINLRWGDEQYF.